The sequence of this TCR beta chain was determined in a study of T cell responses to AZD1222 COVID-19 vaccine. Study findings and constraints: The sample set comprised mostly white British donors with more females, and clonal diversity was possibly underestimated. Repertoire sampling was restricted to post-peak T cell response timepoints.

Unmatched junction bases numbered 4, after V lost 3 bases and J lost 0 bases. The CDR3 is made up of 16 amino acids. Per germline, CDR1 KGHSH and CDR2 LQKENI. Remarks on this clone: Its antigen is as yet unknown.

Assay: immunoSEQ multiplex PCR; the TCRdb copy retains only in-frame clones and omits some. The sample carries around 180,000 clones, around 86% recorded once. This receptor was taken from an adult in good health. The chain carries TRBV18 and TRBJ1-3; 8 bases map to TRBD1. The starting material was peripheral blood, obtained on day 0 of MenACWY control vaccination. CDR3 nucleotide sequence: TGTGCCAGCTCACCGAGGGGGACAGGCTCTGGAAACACCATATATTTT. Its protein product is CASSPRGTGSGNTIYF. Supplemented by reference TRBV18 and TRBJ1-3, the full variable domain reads NAGVMQNPRHLVRRRGQEARLRCSPMKGHSHVYWYRQLPEEGLKFMVYLQKENIIDESGMPKERFSAEFPKEGPSILRIQQVVRGDSAAYFCASSPRGTGSGNTIYFGEGSWLTVV.